The 16 T cell receptor beta chains presented below share a single source sample, sequenced in a study of neurological immune-mediated disorders. One entry per CDR3 protein, called by TCRdb with MiXCR from the 5' RACE reads. This sample yields 25,000 to 35,000 distinct CDR3 sequences, of which approximately 1.6% are seen a single time; around a tenth belongs to the top ten. Sequenced input: PBMCs. The receptors originated from a woman in her thirties with multiple sclerosis.

This clonotype was observed many times. The chain is built from TRBV4-3 and TRBJ2-3; no clear D. Germline assignment: CDR1 LGHNA and CDR2 YSLEER. The CDR3 runs to 13 residues. The ends were cut back, 0 bases at V and 11 bases at J, with 12 bases in the middle. CDR3 in amino acids: CASSQESGMRQYF. In nucleotides, the CDR3 is TGCGCCAGCAGCCAAGAGAGTGGTATGAGGCAGTATTTT.

This clonotype was observed at least ten times. The chain joins TRBV27 to TRBJ2-7; 8 bases agree with TRBD2. Germline loops: CDR1 MNHEY, CDR2 SMNVEV (reference sequence). The J segment lost 2 bases and the V segment lost 4 bases, leaving 1 base of the junction unmatched. The CDR3 covers 13 residues. In DNA, the CDR3 is TGTGCCAGCAGTTCGGGACTAGCCTACGAGCAGTACTTC. Amino acids: CASSSGLAYEQYF.

This clonotype occurred many times. Here the CDR3 reads CASSVTGRQPQHF. The CDR3 DNA reads TGCGCCAGCAGTGTGACAGGGCGTCAGCCCCAGCATTTT. The chain combines TRBV10-2 with TRBJ1-5; 7 positions agree with TRBD1. This CDR3 has 13 amino acids. CDR1 WSHSY and CDR2 SAAADI come from the germline V gene. Trimming removed 4 bases from V and 6 bases from J; junction bases left unmatched: 3.

This clonotype came up many times. This chain links TRBV7-2 with TRBJ1-1, with 10 bases matching TRBD1. This CDR3 is 15 amino acids long. V lost 3 bases, J lost 4 bases, and 5 bases stayed unmatched. Germline values: CDR1 SGHTA, CDR2 FQGNSA. This chain's CDR3 is CASSFSRTGGTEAFF. The CDR3 nucleotides read TGTGCCAGCAGCTTCTCTAGGACAGGGGGCACTGAAGCTTTCTTT.

This clonotype was recorded at least ten times. V and J are TRBV5-1 and TRBJ1-1, with D perhaps TRBD1 (5 bases). The germline V gene has CDR1 SGHRS and CDR2 YFSETQ. CDR3 length equals 17 residues. Trimming left V 0 bases short and J 6 bases short, with 21 bases between. As DNA, the CDR3 is TGCGCCAGCAGCTTGGAAGGACTCGGGGGTATGGGCGCTGAAGCTTTCTTT. It yields the protein CASSLEGLGGMGAEAFF.

This clonotype was seen ten or more times. V gene TRBV20-1 combines with J gene TRBJ2-3; D is unclear. The V end lost 0 bases, the J end lost 5 bases, and 3 bases lay between the germline ends. The germline gives CDR1 DFQATT, CDR2 SNEGSKA (reference sequence). The CDR3 is made up of 11 amino acids. The CDR3 DNA reads TGCAGTGCTAGAGAGGTAGATACGCAGTATTTT. Its protein is CSAREVDTQYF.

This clonotype was recorded at least ten times. The V and J genes are TRBV5-1 and TRBJ2-2; 9 nucleotides line up with TRBD1. Germline CDR1 reads SGHRS; CDR2 reads YFSETQ. V shed 6 bases, J shed 6 bases, and the junction held 6 bases outside the gene matches. This CDR3 comprises 14 residues. CDR3 nucleotides: TGCGCCAGCAAAACAGGGGGCGCGGCCGGGGAGCTGTTTTTT. Translating gives CASKTGGAAGELFF.

This clonotype appeared many times. An end of the junction does not agree with germline; a read error may underlie this. The genes are TRBV2 and TRBJ2-5; 11 bases match TRBD2. The CDR3 has 13 residues. Germline-derived CDR1 and CDR2 are SNHLY and FYNNEI. The CDR3 sequence is CASSVGLAGPVHF. The CDR3, as DNA: TGTGCCAGCAGTGTAGGACTAGCGGGCCCCGTGCACTTC.

This clonotype was detected many times. CDR3 coding DNA: TGTGCCAGCAGTTTAAGCGGGACAGAGACCCAGTACTTC. Protein product: CASSLSGTETQYF. The chain uses TRBV12-3 or TRBV12-4 and TRBJ2-5, with 7 nucleotides matching TRBD2. The CDR3 is 13 amino acids. V gave up 2 bases and J gave up 4 bases; unmatched junction bases: 1.

The sample holds many counts of this clonotype. The chain couples TRBV7-9 to TRBJ2-1; tentative D call: TRBD2 (6 bases). Germline lookup yields CDR1 SEHNR and CDR2 FQNEAQ (reference sequence). Trimming took off 2 bases at V and 9 bases at J, with 8 bases between the two ends. The CDR3 is 12 residues long. CDR3 in DNA: TGTGCCAGCAGCTTAATCGGGGGTGAGCAGTTCTTC. Protein product: CASSLIGGEQFF.

At least ten counts were recorded for this clonotype. The chain carries TRBV19 and TRBJ2-7; possibly TRBD2 for D (6 bases). Germline CDR1 LNHDA, CDR2 SQIVND (reference sequence). Trimming stripped 5 bases from V and 0 bases from J, with 11 bases between. This CDR3 spans 14 amino acids. DNA of the CDR3: TGTGCCAGTAGTCCCTGGGGGGACTCCTACGAGCAGTACTTC. It specifies CASSPWGDSYEQYF.

This clonotype has at least ten counts. The rearrangement joins TRBV7-2 to TRBJ1-1; maybe TRBD1 (6 bases). Germline V lookup: CDR1 SGHTA, CDR2 FQGNSA. CDR3 size: 13 residues. V was cut by 5 bases and J by 6 bases, with 13 bases left in between. CDR3 loop: CASSLRTASEAFF. The CDR3 DNA follows: TGTGCCAGCAGCCTCCGGACAGCTTCTGAAGCTTTCTTT.

This clonotype was seen many times. The V call is TRBV12-3 or TRBV12-4, the J call TRBJ1-5; D uncertain. This CDR3 region has 11 residues. V was pared by 6 bases and J by 3 bases, with 3 bases between. The CDR3: CASSNNQPQHF. The DNA of the CDR3 is TGTGCCAGCAGCAACAATCAGCCCCAGCATTTT.

At least ten counts were recorded for this clonotype. The chain couples TRBV14 to TRBJ1-1; D call uncertain. V lost 1 base to trimming and J lost 1 base, with 7 bases between them. The CDR3 loop spans 14 amino acids. Germline V gene data show CDR1 as SGHDN and CDR2 as FVKESK. CDR3 sequence: CASSQGRRNTEAFF. In DNA, the CDR3 is TGTGCCAGCAGCCAAGGACGGCGGAACACTGAAGCTTTCTTT.

This clonotype was picked up a small number of times. It may be a read error: a sequence one base away is much more abundant. The chain uses TRBV12-3 or TRBV12-4 and TRBJ2-5, with 11 bases that match TRBD1. V trimming: 5 bases; J trimming: 10 bases; junction bases outside the gene matches: 15. This CDR3 comprises 16 residues. Written as DNA, the CDR3 is TGTGCCAGCAGTCATGCTGGGGGGACAGGGGGGCGGAACCAGTACTTC. It encodes CASSHAGGTGGRNQYF.

This clonotype was seen ten or more times. CDR3 loop: CASSQDRSGGSYEQYF. The CDR3 DNA sequence: TGTGCCAGCAGCCAAGATCGTAGCGGGGGCTCCTACGAGCAGTACTTC. The genes are TRBV4-2 and TRBJ2-7; TRBD2 matches at 9 bases. CDR3 length: 16 amino acids. Germline V gene sequence: CDR1 LGHNA, CDR2 YNFKEQ. The V segment lost 0 bases and the J segment 0 bases; nucleotides outside the gene matches: 3.